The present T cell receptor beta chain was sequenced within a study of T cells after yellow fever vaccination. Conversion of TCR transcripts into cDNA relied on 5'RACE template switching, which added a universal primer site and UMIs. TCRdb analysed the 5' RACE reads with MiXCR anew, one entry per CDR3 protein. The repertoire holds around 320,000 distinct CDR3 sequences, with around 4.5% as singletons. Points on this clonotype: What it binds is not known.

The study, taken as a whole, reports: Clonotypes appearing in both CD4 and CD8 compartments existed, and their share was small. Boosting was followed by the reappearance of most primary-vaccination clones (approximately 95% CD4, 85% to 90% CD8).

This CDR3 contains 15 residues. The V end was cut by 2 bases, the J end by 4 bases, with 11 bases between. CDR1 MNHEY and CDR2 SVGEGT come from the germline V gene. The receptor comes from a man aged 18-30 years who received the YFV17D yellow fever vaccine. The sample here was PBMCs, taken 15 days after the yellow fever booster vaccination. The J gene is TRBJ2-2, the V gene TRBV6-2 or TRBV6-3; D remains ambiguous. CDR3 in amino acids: CASSYRFASTGELFF. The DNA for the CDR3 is TGTGCCAGCAGTTACCGCTTCGCCAGCACCGGGGAGCTGTTTTTT.